Listed below are T cell receptor beta chains from one sample, sequenced in a study of post-analysis software for immune sequencing data. Using its own MiXCR run on the PCR reads, TCRdb lists one record per CDR3 protein. There are 180,000 or so distinct CDR3 sequences in the sample; about 30% occur only once, and approximately 3.6% lies in the top ten. Material: blood. Every receptor here comes from a girl aged 2 to 17 with multiple sclerosis. Both conserved end residues are trimmed from each CDR3. The order of the fields is D gene, V gene, J gene, CDR3 protein. A D gene is named only where the DNA matches it firmly.

D: -
V: TRBV11-2
J: TRBJ2-7
CDR3: ASSLVTYGQY

D: TRBD1
V: TRBV12-3/TRBV12-4
J: TRBJ2-3
CDR3: ASRRQGADTQY

D: -
V: TRBV19
J: TRBJ2-7
CDR3: ASSAGGRYEQY

D: -
V: TRBV29-1
J: TRBJ2-5
CDR3: SVFLGAEQETQY

D: -
V: TRBV5-1
J: TRBJ2-1
CDR3: ASSLVGGIEQF

D: -
V: TRBV5-1
J: TRBJ1-1
CDR3: ASSLLAAGSNTEAF

D: TRBD1
V: TRBV7-8
J: TRBJ1-5
CDR3: ASSSGQGAGNQPQH

D: TRBD1
V: TRBV13
J: TRBJ2-3
CDR3: ASSPGGTGGTDTQY

D: -
V: TRBV29-1
J: TRBJ1-2
CDR3: SVDQETGQRYGYT

D: -
V: TRBV5-1
J: TRBJ1-1
CDR3: ASSLAGANTEAF

D: -
V: TRBV5-1
J: TRBJ2-5
CDR3: ASSWNAGQETQY

D: -
V: TRBV27
J: TRBJ1-5
CDR3: ASSLRGNQPQH

D: -
V: TRBV29-1
J: TRBJ1-2
CDR3: SVLGPLDYGYT

D: -
V: TRBV20-1
J: TRBJ1-4
CDR3: SARRDANEKLF

D: -
V: TRBV27
J: TRBJ1-2
CDR3: ASSLSRTHPYYGYT

D: -
V: TRBV20-1
J: TRBJ2-5
CDR3: SASPRVETQY

D: -
V: TRBV20-1
J: TRBJ2-7
CDR3: SASDTGYEQY

D: TRBD2
V: TRBV24-1
J: TRBJ2-2
CDR3: ATSDSPGTRRGSTGELF

D: -
V: TRBV5-1
J: TRBJ1-1
CDR3: ASSLVRALDTEAF

D: -
V: TRBV5-1
J: TRBJ2-1
CDR3: ASSWRDLGITRNEQF

D: TRBD1
V: TRBV12-3/TRBV12-4
J: TRBJ1-1
CDR3: ASRQNRGKNTEAF

D: -
V: TRBV6-1
J: TRBJ1-1
CDR3: ASSLRSDGMNTEAF

D: -
V: TRBV29-1
J: TRBJ2-5
CDR3: SVEGAY

D: -
V: TRBV5-1
J: TRBJ2-1
CDR3: ASSFDVAEQF

D: -
V: TRBV5-1
J: TRBJ2-3
CDR3: ASRPWTVGTDTQY

D: TRBD2
V: TRBV6-1
J: TRBJ2-3
CDR3: TSSARPLAGASTDTQY

D: -
V: TRBV6-6
J: TRBJ1-4
CDR3: ASSYSSATNEKLF

D: TRBD2
V: TRBV6-5
J: TRBJ2-3
CDR3: ASSYSGGGVTDTQY

D: -
V: TRBV6-5
J: TRBJ1-2
CDR3: ASSYRSGGGYT

D: TRBD1
V: TRBV28
J: TRBJ1-2
CDR3: ASSPRGQGARGYT

D: -
V: TRBV5-5
J: TRBJ2-5
CDR3: ASSSNRALKY

D: TRBD1
V: TRBV20-1
J: TRBJ1-1
CDR3: SATDRDVTEAF

D: -
V: TRBV5-1
J: TRBJ2-1
CDR3: ASSLDLDYNEQF

D: -
V: TRBV3-1
J: TRBJ1-1
CDR3: ASSFRTGAGTEAF

D: -
V: TRBV18
J: TRBJ1-2
CDR3: ASSPRTESYGYT

D: -
V: TRBV7-2
J: TRBJ1-2
CDR3: AGSLVVANYGYT

D: TRBD2
V: TRBV29-1
J: TRBJ2-7
CDR3: SVEEAGGGYEQY

D: -
V: TRBV7-9
J: TRBJ2-3
CDR3: ASRGEGAPDTQY

D: -
V: TRBV12-3/TRBV12-4
J: TRBJ2-7
CDR3: ASSLVPGPYEQY

D: TRBD2
V: TRBV20-1
J: TRBJ2-3
CDR3: SARTSGTTDTQY

D: -
V: TRBV7-9
J: TRBJ1-1
CDR3: ASSLGTLGTEAF

D: -
V: TRBV2
J: TRBJ2-3
CDR3: ASRSGEGLADTQY

D: -
V: TRBV7-3
J: TRBJ2-7
CDR3: ASSLSPVTTGYEQY

D: -
V: TRBV5-1
J: TRBJ2-1
CDR3: ASSLGANPYNEQF

D: -
V: TRBV7-9
J: TRBJ2-3
CDR3: ASSLVLGSTDTQY

D: TRBD1
V: TRBV2
J: TRBJ1-1
CDR3: ASTGQVNTEAF

D: -
V: TRBV27
J: TRBJ1-5
CDR3: ASSYIGVGQPQH

D: -
V: TRBV20-1
J: TRBJ2-7
CDR3: SARTAAYEQY

D: -
V: TRBV4-1
J: TRBJ1-6
CDR3: ASSQEWWDQNNSPLH

D: -
V: TRBV5-1
J: TRBJ2-7
CDR3: ASSLAGVTYEQY

D: TRBD1
V: TRBV30
J: TRBJ1-5
CDR3: AWKIGTGPQH

D: -
V: TRBV5-1
J: TRBJ1-1
CDR3: ASRRTVGTEAF

D: TRBD1
V: TRBV5-1
J: TRBJ1-5
CDR3: ASSFGTGDQPPH

D: TRBD2
V: TRBV2
J: TRBJ2-1
CDR3: APGAGASNEQF